The 17 T cell receptor beta chains below come from one sample, sequenced in a study of blood T cell repertoires in COVID-19. Profiled with immunoSEQ multiplex PCR; TCRdb holds only in-frame clones, not every one. The table lists over 120,000 clones, 84% of them singletons. The sample consisted of peripheral blood. These receptors originate from a man aged 55-75 years with active or convalescent COVID-19.

The gene calls are TRBV6-5 and TRBJ1-5; D is perhaps TRBD1 (5 bases). Germline values: CDR1 MNHEY, CDR2 SVGAGI. The CDR3 has 15 residues. Trimming shortened V by 6 bases and J by 7 bases, and 19 bases separated the two germline ends. CDR3 DNA: TGTGCCAGCAGCTCCGGCGCGGGGCTGGAGCAGCCCCAGCATTTT. It codes for CASSSGAGLEQPQHF.

This clone was observed a few times. The chain has TRBV21-1 and TRBJ1-1; TRBD1 is the table's D call, not checked against the DNA. TRBV21-1 is assigned pseudogene status. The CDR3 loop spans 20 amino acids. The CDR3 nucleotides read TGTGCCAGCAGCAAAGGGCGCGAGGGGCGGACAGGGGGCGCGTGCACTGAAGCTTTCTTT. Encoded protein: CASSKGREGRTGGACTEAFF.

This rearrangement joins TRBV4-3 to TRBJ2-3, with D unclear. The CDR3 extends over 13 amino acids. Germline values: CDR1 LGHNA, CDR2 YSLEER. V was cut by 3 bases and J by 2 bases, with 6 bases left in between. The CDR3 sequence: CASSQSFTDTQYF. DNA for the CDR3: TGCGCCAGCAGCCAGTCATTCACAGATACGCAGTATTTT.

V is TRBV5-1 and J is TRBJ2-4, with 12 bases matching TRBD1. The V gene's germline CDR1 is SGHRS and CDR2 YFSETQ. The length of the CDR3 is 14 residues. J was trimmed by 7 bases and V by 5 bases; bases with no gene match: 4. The CDR3 region is CASRPGQGANIQYF. The CDR3, as DNA: TGCGCCAGCAGGCCGGGACAGGGGGCCAACATTCAGTACTTC.

This chain connects TRBV4-2 to TRBJ1-6, with D possibly matching TRBD1 (6 bases). This CDR3 has 18 amino acids. CDR1 is LGHNA and CDR2 is YNFKEQ in the germline V gene. V was trimmed by 0 bases and J by 10 bases, leaving 22 bases between them. The CDR3 here is CASSQEERRGRGGSPLHF. DNA for the CDR3: TGTGCCAGCAGCCAAGAGGAGAGGCGCGGTCGAGGGGGATCACCCCTCCACTTT.

The chain couples TRBV2 to TRBJ1-5, with a possible D match to TRBD1 (5 bases). There are 14 residues in the CDR3. CDR1 is SNHLY and CDR2 is FYNNEI in the germline V gene. Deletions cut 5 bases from V and 4 bases from J, with 12 bases between. CDR3 bases: TGTGCCAGCAGTCCTAACTCAGGGAATCAGCCCCAGCATTTT. It specifies CASSPNSGNQPQHF.

The chain employs TRBV7-2 and TRBJ1-5; 7 nucleotides align to TRBD1. The germline gives CDR1 SGHTA, CDR2 FQGNSA. This CDR3 comprises 13 residues. The trim removed 4 bases at V and 5 bases at J, leaving 2 bases unmatched. CDR3 nucleotide sequence: TGTGCCAGCAGCTCTCAGGGGGATCAGCCCCAGCATTTT. It codes for CASSSQGDQPQHF.

The chain joins TRBV19 to TRBJ2-1; unclear D gene. Germline V CDR1 and CDR2: LNHDA, SQIVND (reference sequence). Trimming cost V 2 bases and J 9 bases, with 14 bases left between them. There are 14 residues in the CDR3. The CDR3 DNA is TGTGCCAGTAGTATATTTAATTCCATCGGTGAGCAGTTCTTC. Amino acid sequence: CASSIFNSIGEQFF.

This sequence joins TRBV19 and TRBJ2-5; 13 nucleotides agree with TRBD2. Germline V gene lookup returns CDR1 LNHDA and CDR2 SQIVND (reference sequence). J was trimmed by 4 bases and V by 5 bases; bases with no gene match: 4. CDR3 length: 15 residues. The chain's CDR3 is CASSVTSGGLETQYF. CDR3 coding DNA: TGTGCCAGTAGTGTGACTAGCGGGGGGTTAGAGACCCAGTACTTC.

The gene calls are TRBV18 and TRBJ1-5; 7 bases align to TRBD1. With V trimmed by 1 base and J by 3 bases, 3 bases remained unmatched. The CDR3 is 15 residues long. Per germline, CDR1 KGHSH and CDR2 LQKENI. Written as DNA, the CDR3 is TGTGCCAGCTCACCACAGGGGGCGGTCAATCAGCCCCAGCATTTT. This codes for CASSPQGAVNQPQHF. The full variable domain, rest sourced from reference TRBV18 and TRBJ1-5, is NAGVMQNPRHLVRRRGQEARLRCSPMKGHSHVYWYRQLPEEGLKFMVYLQKENIIDESGMPKERFSAEFPKEGPSILRIQQVVRGDSAAYFCASSPQGAVNQPQHFGDGTRLSIL.

The chain couples TRBV27 to TRBJ2-1; TRBD2 matches at 9 bases. The CDR3 is made up of 16 amino acids. V was pared by 1 base and J by 5 bases, with 6 bases of the junction left unmatched. CDR1 and CDR2 from the germline V gene are MNHEY and SMNVEV (reference sequence). This chain's CDR3 is CASSLYLAGLHNEQFF. The CDR3 region has the DNA TGTGCCAGCAGTTTATACCTAGCGGGACTACACAATGAGCAGTTCTTC.

The chain uses TRBV11-3 and TRBJ2-1, with 10 bases fitting TRBD2. CDR1 and CDR2 from the germline V gene are SGHNT and YENEEA. The junction had 12 bases not matched to a gene; V was cut back by 5 bases and J by 5 bases. This CDR3 has 17 residues. The CDR3 reads CASSPGGGLAGDNEQFF. DNA for the CDR3: TGTGCCAGCAGCCCAGGTGGGGGGCTAGCGGGAGACAATGAGCAGTTCTTC.

The CDR3 region has the DNA TGCGCCAGCAGCCTCGGACTCCTATATAATGAAAAACTGTTTTTT. The encoded protein is CASSLGLLYNEKLFF. The V and J genes are TRBV4-1 and TRBJ1-4; no definite D call. Germline lookup yields CDR1 MGHRA and CDR2 YSYEKL. The V end lost 4 bases, the J end lost 4 bases, and 13 bases lay between the germline ends. The CDR3 consists of 15 residues.

This clone appeared once. The chain combines TRBV6-2 or TRBV6-3 with TRBJ1-5; 10 nucleotides match TRBD1. The CDR3 has 18 residues. The junction had 9 bases not matched to a gene; V was cut back by 2 bases and J by 2 bases. CDR1 is MNHEY and CDR2 is SVGEGT in the germline V gene. The DNA of the CDR3 is TGTGCCAGCAGTTACAATCCCGACAGGGGGCTCGGCAATCAGCCCCAGCATTTT. It translates to CASSYNPDRGLGNQPQHF.

The V and J genes are TRBV7-2 and TRBJ2-7, with TRBD2 identical over 8 bases. This CDR3 is built from 14 residues. Trimming at V came to 7 bases and at J to 6 bases, leaving 11 bases not matched to a gene. Per the germline V gene, CDR1 is SGHTA and CDR2 is FQGNSA. The CDR3 is CASKELTGGVEQYF. The DNA of the CDR3 is TGTGCCAGCAAGGAGCTCACGGGGGGGGTCGAGCAGTACTTC.

The chain recombines TRBV5-4 with TRBJ2-1; D remains unclear. The length of the CDR3 is 13 residues. Germline V gene sequence: CDR1 SGHNT, CDR2 YYREEE (reference sequence). The V and J ends lost 0 bases and 10 bases respectively, with 11 bases between them. For the CDR3, the DNA is TGTGCCAGCAGCTTGGTGAGCGCTTACGAGCAGTTCTTC. Protein sequence: CASSLVSAYEQFF.

This clone appeared a few times. The genes are TRBV24-1 and TRBJ2-2; 8 nucleotides agree with TRBD2. The CDR3 totals 16 residues. The ends lost 3 bases at V and 3 bases at J; junction bases unmatched: 5. In germline, CDR1 is KGHDR, CDR2 SFDVKD. CDR3 coding DNA: TGTGCCACCAGTGATCCCGTAGCGGGGTACACCGGGGAGCTGTTTTTT. Amino acids: CATSDPVAGYTGELFF.